The source of this T cell receptor beta chain is a study of shared clonotypes between healthy human individuals. Study context: Each donor's CD8 memory used one plate, CD8 naive two, each CD4 subset three.

Only Caucasian adults living in Nashville, Tennessee served as donors. Comments on this clone: Its antigen is not known.

Profiled with immunoSEQ multiplex PCR; TCRdb holds only in-frame clones, not every one. Of 950,000 to 1,100,000 clones listed, roughly 74% were seen once; the top ten hold 0.6% to 0.7%. Overall study findings and caveats: The study found lower generation probabilities in non-shared clonotypes than in those shared by all four donors.

Sample: memory CD4+ T cells from PBMCs. Subset here: CD45RA-negative fraction. The TCR was taken from a man aged 18 to 35 in good health. Some clones in this sample may be carry-over from other donors' samples.

Written as DNA, the CDR3 is TGTGCCAGCAGCCAGACTAGCGGGAGGCAGGATGAGCAGTTCTTC. Translation: CASSQTSGRQDEQFF. V and J are TRBV11-3 and TRBJ2-1, with 13 nucleotides matching TRBD2. The V and J ends lost 5 bases and 8 bases, in that order; junction bases with no gene match: 6. This CDR3 has 15 amino acids. Germline CDR1 SGHNT, CDR2 YENEEA.